Following are 27 T cell receptor beta chains from one sample sequenced in a study of blood T cell repertoires in COVID-19. Repertoires were generated with immunoSEQ multiplex PCR, while TCRdb's copy carries only in-frame clones and drops some. The sample has about 160,000 clones; around 85% are singletons. Specimen: peripheral blood. The source is a human donor with acute or convalescent COVID-19. The donor label of this sample is uncertain.

This chain joins TRBV6-1 and TRBJ1-3; D may be TRBD1 (5 bases). CDR1 and CDR2 (germline): MNHNS, SASEGT. This CDR3 has 15 residues. Trimming removed 2 bases from V and 0 bases from J, with 8 bases in between. CDR3 coding DNA: TGTGCCAGCAGTGAAACGACAGTCTCTGGAAACACCATATATTTT. It specifies CASSETTVSGNTIYF.

The chain couples TRBV7-2 to TRBJ2-7, with 8 bases identical to TRBD1. The ends lost 3 bases at V and 2 bases at J; junction bases unmatched: 3. Germline V gene sequence: CDR1 SGHTA, CDR2 FQGNSA. The CDR3 is 14 amino acids. In nucleotides, the CDR3 is TGTGCCAGCAGCTTCGGACAGGGCCCCTACGAGCAGTACTTC. This codes for CASSFGQGPYEQYF.

The chain joins TRBV2 to TRBJ2-1; D unresolved. V was trimmed by 2 bases and J by 4 bases, leaving 9 bases between them. The CDR3 extends over 14 amino acids. Germline V gene sequence: CDR1 SNHLY, CDR2 FYNNEI. The chain's CDR3 is CASSEFLGYNEQFF. The CDR3 region has the DNA TGTGCCAGCAGTGAATTTCTCGGGTACAATGAGCAGTTCTTC.

The chain carries TRBV14 and TRBJ1-2; TRBD1 matches 7 bases. V shed 3 bases, J shed 0 bases, and the junction held 13 bases outside the gene matches. CDR3 size: 18 residues. Germline CDR1 is SGHDN and CDR2 is FVKESK. CDR3 DNA sequence: TGTGCCAGCAGCCACCCAGGAGGGGGCAATCGGGCTAACTATGGCTACACCTTC. This sequence encodes CASSHPGGGNRANYGYTF. Using reference TRBV14 and TRBJ1-2 for the parts outside the CDR3, the full variable domain is EAGVTQFPSHSVIEKGQTVTLRCDPISGHDNLYWYRRVMGKEIKFLLHFVKESKQDESGMPNNRFLAERTGGTYSTLKVQPAELEDSGVYFCASSHPGGGNRANYGYTFGSGTRLTVV.

This clone occurred a few times. This chain uses TRBV7-9 with TRBJ2-7, with 8 bases aligning to TRBD2. CDR3 length: 14 residues. Germline trimming cut 2 bases from V and 6 bases from J; bases unmatched to any gene: 6. CDR1 and CDR2 from the germline V gene are SEHNR and FQNEAQ (reference sequence). DNA for the CDR3: TGTGCCAGCAGCTTAACCGGGGGGGCCTCCGAGCAGTACTTC. This codes for CASSLTGGASEQYF.

The J gene is TRBJ1-3, the V gene TRBV7-2, with 8 bases identical to TRBD1. Germline CDR1 is SGHTA and CDR2 is FQGNSA. V shed 4 bases, J shed 7 bases, and the junction held 9 bases outside the gene matches. This CDR3 is 15 amino acids long. The chain's CDR3 is CASSSPTGAQNTIYF. DNA of the CDR3: TGTGCCAGCAGCTCCCCGACAGGGGCGCAGAACACCATATATTTT.

This sequence joins TRBV5-4 and TRBJ2-4, with 7 bases fitting TRBD1. Germline assignment: CDR1 SGHNT and CDR2 YYREEE (reference sequence). Trimming at V came to 3 bases and at J to 1 base, leaving 1 base not matched to a gene. The CDR3 covers 14 residues. The CDR3 nucleotides read TGTGCCAGCAGCTCACAGGGGGCCAAAAACATTCAGTACTTC. It translates to CASSSQGAKNIQYF.

This clone was seen a few times. The rearrangement uses TRBV11-1 and TRBJ2-7; 11 bases line up with TRBD1. V gave up 1 base and J gave up 3 bases; unmatched junction bases: 2. This CDR3 comprises 15 residues. Looked up from germline, CDR1 is SGHAT and CDR2 is FQDESV (reference sequence). CDR3 in amino acids: CASSLVGTGGYEQYF. In DNA form, the CDR3 reads TGTGCCAGCAGCTTAGTAGGGACAGGGGGCTACGAGCAGTACTTC.

This clone appeared a single time. This chain links TRBV10-1 with TRBJ2-1; a possible D gene is TRBD1 (6 bases). This CDR3 is built from 14 residues. Germline V CDR1 and CDR2: WNHNN, SYGVQD (reference sequence). Trimming removed 3 bases from V and 7 bases from J, with 13 bases in between. DNA of the CDR3: TGCGCCAGCAGTGAACTGGACAGTATGAATGAGCAGTTCTTC. Translated, it gives CASSELDSMNEQFF.

The CDR3 is CASSLDGRTGRSEAFF. In DNA form, the CDR3 reads TGTGCCAGCAGCTTAGATGGCCGGACAGGTCGATCCGAAGCTTTCTTT. V usage is TRBV11-3 and J usage is TRBJ1-1; TRBD1 matches at 7 bases. CDR3 size: 16 residues. Germline V lookup: CDR1 SGHNT, CDR2 YENEEA. V shed 0 bases and J 8 bases; nucleotides not matched to a gene: 12.

V and J are TRBV19 and TRBJ1-1, with D unclear. The germline V gene encodes CDR1 LNHDA and CDR2 SQIVND (reference sequence). V was cut by 3 bases and J by 6 bases, with 11 bases left in between. The CDR3 totals 13 residues. CDR3 DNA sequence: TGTGCCAGTAGTATCCGAGGCGAGGCTGAAGCTTTCTTT. It codes for CASSIRGEAEAFF.

In DNA, the CDR3 is TGTGCCAGCAGCTTGGTACGGGTGAATGAGCAGTTCTTC. Protein sequence: CASSLVRVNEQFF. The chain couples TRBV7-9 to TRBJ2-1; D ambiguous. Germline CDR1 SEHNR, CDR2 FQNEAQ (reference sequence). The CDR3 spans 13 residues. Trimming removed 3 bases from V and 7 bases from J, with 10 bases in between.

CDR3 in DNA: TGTGCCAGCAGTGAAGCGGGACTAGCGGGGGCCCAGCCCCAGTACTTC. It encodes CASSEAGLAGAQPQYF. The chain recombines TRBV2 with TRBJ2-5; TRBD2 agrees at 14 bases. Trimming took 0 bases from V and 9 from J; bases not matched to a gene: 6. Germline lookup yields CDR1 SNHLY and CDR2 FYNNEI. CDR3 length equals 16 residues.

The V gene is TRBV24-1, the J gene TRBJ2-7, with D possibly TRBD1 on 6 matching bases. This CDR3 has 16 residues. Trimming removed 0 bases from V and 2 bases from J, with 13 bases in between. Germline V gene sequence: CDR1 KGHDR, CDR2 SFDVKD. The DNA for the CDR3 is TGTGCCACCAGTGATTTGCGCCAGGGGCCTACCTACGAGCAGTACTTC. Translation gives CATSDLRQGPTYEQYF.

This clone was detected a few times. The rearrangement links TRBV27 to TRBJ1-6; D ambiguous. This CDR3 is built from 15 residues. From germline, CDR1 is MNHEY and CDR2 SMNVEV (reference sequence). V lost 6 bases and J lost 9, with 18 bases in between. The CDR3 sequence: CASRPPPLTSSPLHF. In DNA form, the CDR3 reads TGTGCCAGCAGACCGCCGCCTCTAACGAGTTCACCCCTCCACTTT.

The chain links TRBV5-1 to TRBJ1-5, with a weak D call TRBD1 (5 bases). CDR3 length: 15 amino acids. Germline-derived CDR1 and CDR2 are SGHRS and YFSETQ. Trimming stripped 1 base from V and 1 base from J, with 9 bases between. Here the CDR3 DNA reads TGCGCCAGCAGCTTGACAGGAGCAAGCAATCAGCCCCAGCATTTT. Protein product: CASSLTGASNQPQHF.

This clone appeared once. V and J are TRBV7-8 and TRBJ2-2, with 14 bases lining up with TRBD2. Trimming cost V 0 bases and J 1 base; bases outside gene matches: 10. CDR3 length equals 21 residues. Germline V gene sequence: CDR1 SGHVS, CDR2 FQNEAQ. CDR3 coding DNA: TGTGCCAGCAGCTTAGCCTGGACTAGCGGGGGGACATTGAAGAACACCGGGGAGCTGTTTTTT. Its translation: CASSLAWTSGGTLKNTGELFF.

The J gene is TRBJ1-3, the V gene TRBV7-2; weak D call: TRBD1 (5 bases). Trimming stripped 7 bases from V and 3 bases from J, with 16 bases between. The V gene's germline CDR1 is SGHTA and CDR2 FQGNSA. CDR3 length: 15 amino acids. CDR3 DNA sequence: TGTGCCAGCACGCGATCGGTAACAGGTGGAAACACCATATATTTT. This codes for CASTRSVTGGNTIYF. Drawing the rest from reference TRBV7-2 and TRBJ1-3, the complete variable domain is GAGVSQSPSNKVTEKGKDVELRCDPISGHTALYWYRQSLGQGLEFLIYFQGNSAPDKSGLPSDRFSAERTGGSVSTLTIQRTQQEDSAVYLCASTRSVTGGNTIYFGEGSWLTVV.

Concerning this clone: One junction end does not reproduce the germline sequence, and a read error may be involved. The DNA for the CDR3 is TGTGCCAGCACTGAACAGGGTCCTAGCACAGATACGCAGTATTTT. Its protein is CASTEQGPSTDTQYF. The rearrangement links TRBV2 to TRBJ2-3, with D possibly matching TRBD1 (6 bases). This CDR3 contains 15 residues. Germline CDR1 and CDR2: SNHLY and FYNNEI. The whole variable domain, remainder taken from reference TRBV2 and TRBJ2-3, is EPEVTQTPSHQVTQMGQEVILRCVPISNHLYFYWYRQILGQKVEFLVSFYNNEISEKSEIFDDQFSVERPDGSNFTLKIRSTKLEDSAMYFCASTEQGPSTDTQYFGPGTRLTVL.

This chain joins TRBV27 and TRBJ2-5; 10 positions match TRBD2. Germline lookup yields CDR1 MNHEY and CDR2 SMNVEV (reference sequence). The CDR3 contains 19 residues. The V gene end was trimmed by 3 bases and the J gene end by 3 bases; junction bases not matched to a gene: 16. This CDR3 is CASSFQASGGSLHKETQYF. The CDR3 DNA follows: TGTGCCAGCAGTTTTCAAGCTAGCGGGGGCTCGCTGCACAAAGAGACCCAGTACTTC.

The gene calls are TRBV10-1 and TRBJ2-1, with 7 positions matching TRBD2. V lost 1 base and J lost 6; bases outside the gene matches: 6. Germline V gives CDR1 WNHNN, CDR2 SYGVQD (reference sequence). This CDR3 has 15 amino acids. The chain's CDR3 is CASSEFTASGNEQFF. DNA of the CDR3: TGCGCCAGCAGTGAGTTTACGGCTAGCGGCAATGAGCAGTTCTTC.

Remarks on this clone: At one end, the junction sequence differs from germline, possibly due to a read error. The chain has TRBV15 and TRBJ1-1, with no clear D. The CDR3 spans 15 residues. Germline V gene sequence: CDR1 LNHNV, CDR2 YYDKDF (reference sequence). The DNA for the CDR3 is TGTGCCACCACCAGAAAACACCCACCGAACACTGAAGCTTTCTTT. The encoded protein is CATTRKHPPNTEAFF.

The genes are TRBV11-3 and TRBJ1-2; possibly TRBD1 for D (6 bases). The V and J ends lost 5 bases and 2 bases respectively, with 15 bases between them. This CDR3 has 15 residues. Germline CDR1 and CDR2: SGHNT and YENEEA. This CDR3 is CASSPTQGGNYGYTF. In DNA form, the CDR3 reads TGTGCCAGCAGCCCAACCCAAGGGGGAAACTATGGCTACACCTTC.

The gene calls are TRBV5-6 and TRBJ1-1; possibly TRBD1 for D (6 bases). The V gene lost 5 bases and the J gene lost 9 bases, with 23 bases spanning the gap. The CDR3 contains 15 residues. CDR1 and CDR2 (germline): SGHDT, YYEEEE. In DNA, the CDR3 is TGTGCCAGCAGTCTTGGACAGCAGGCTATTGGAAAAGCTTTCTTT. Protein: CASSLGQQAIGKAFF.

The CDR3 bases are TGCGCCAGCAAGCCGGGACAGGGGGCTATAGGCACTGAAGCTTTCTTT. Amino acids: CASKPGQGAIGTEAFF. The V call is TRBV4-1, the J call TRBJ1-1, with 12 bases aligning to TRBD1. The CDR3 has 16 amino acids. Losses at the gene ends were 7 bases for V and 4 bases for J; bases not matched to a gene: 10. CDR1 is MGHRA, CDR2 YSYEKL, per germline.

The chain carries TRBV11-2 and TRBJ1-4; possibly TRBD1 for D (6 bases). Germline CDR1 reads SGHAT; CDR2 reads FQNNGV. The V gene lost 5 bases and the J gene lost 0 bases, with 13 bases spanning the gap. The CDR3 is 16 residues long. Here the CDR3 DNA reads TGTGCCAGCAGCCCGTTGACAGGCGCAACTAATGAAAAACTGTTTTTT. Its protein is CASSPLTGATNEKLFF.

This clone occurred once. The CDR3 is CAITHREGDEKLFF. The CDR3 DNA follows: TGTGCCATCACCCACAGGGAAGGAGATGAAAAACTGTTTTTT. V usage is TRBV10-3 and J usage is TRBJ1-4; tentatively, D is TRBD1 (6 bases). V was shortened by 7 bases and J by 6 bases, with 15 bases between the two germline ends. Germline V lookup: CDR1 ENHRY, CDR2 SYGVKD. CDR3 length equals 14 residues.